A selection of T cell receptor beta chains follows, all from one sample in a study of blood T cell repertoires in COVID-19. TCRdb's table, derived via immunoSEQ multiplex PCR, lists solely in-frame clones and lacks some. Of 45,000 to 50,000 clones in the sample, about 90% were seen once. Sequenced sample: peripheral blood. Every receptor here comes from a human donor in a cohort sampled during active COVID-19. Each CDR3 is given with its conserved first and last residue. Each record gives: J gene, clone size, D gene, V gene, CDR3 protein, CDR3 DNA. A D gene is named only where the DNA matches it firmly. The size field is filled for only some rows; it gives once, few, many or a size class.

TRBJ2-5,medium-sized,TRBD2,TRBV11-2,CASSFTSGGGETQYF,TGTGCCAGCAGCTTTACTAGCGGGGGAGGAGAGACCCAGTACTTC
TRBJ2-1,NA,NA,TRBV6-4,CASSDSMNQEQFF,TGTGCCAGCAGTGACTCGATGAACCAGGAGCAGTTCTTC
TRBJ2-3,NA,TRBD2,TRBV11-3,CASSSRTSTDTQYF,TGTGCCAGCAGCTCACGGACTAGCACGGATACGCAGTATTTT
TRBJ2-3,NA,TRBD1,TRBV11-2,CASSLGQGGTDTQYF,TGTGCCAGCAGCTTAGGACAGGGGGGCACAGATACGCAGTATTTT
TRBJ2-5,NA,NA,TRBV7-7,CASRAIDKDFQETQYF,TGTGCTAGCAGAGCGATAGACAAGGACTTTCAAGAGACCCAGTACTTC
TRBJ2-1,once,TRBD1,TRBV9,CASADRVGYNEQFF,TGTGCCAGCGCCGACAGGGTCGGTTACAATGAGCAGTTCTTC
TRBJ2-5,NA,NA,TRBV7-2,CASSLGRTTSRETQYF,TGTGCCAGCAGCTTAGGACGTACTACCTCCCGGGAGACCCAGTACTTC
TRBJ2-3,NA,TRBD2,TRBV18,CASSPRVAGGRSTDTQYF,TGTGCCAGCTCACCAAGGGTAGCGGGGGGCCGAAGCACAGATACGCAGTATTTT
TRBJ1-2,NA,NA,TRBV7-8,CASSQRRDSNYGYTF,TGTGCCAGCAGCCAGCGACGGGATTCTAACTATGGCTACACCTTC
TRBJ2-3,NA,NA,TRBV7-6,CASSFSTDTQYF,TGTGCCAGCAGCTTTTCGACAGATACGCAGTATTTT
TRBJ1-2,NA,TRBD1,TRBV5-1,CASSLHRDRGNYGYTF,TGCGCCAGCAGCTTGCACCGGGACAGGGGCAACTATGGCTACACCTTC
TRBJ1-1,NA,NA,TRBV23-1,CASSPRAEAFF,TGCGCCAGCAGTCCCAGGGCTGAAGCTTTCTTT
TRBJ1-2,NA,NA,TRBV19,CASFYRVGYGYTF,TGTGCCAGTTTCTACAGGGTGGGGTATGGCTACACCTTC
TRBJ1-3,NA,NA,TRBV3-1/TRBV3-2,CASSLGGSGNTIYF,TGTGCCAGCAGTCTAGGGGGCTCTGGAAACACCATATATTTT
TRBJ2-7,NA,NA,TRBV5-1,CASSFGGELSYEQYF,TGCGCCAGCAGCTTTGGCGGGGAGCTTTCCTACGAGCAGTACTTC
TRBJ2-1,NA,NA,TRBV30,CAWSTLRGGPYLNEQFF,TGTGCCTGGAGTACACTCAGAGGAGGGCCCTACCTCAATGAGCAGTTCTTC
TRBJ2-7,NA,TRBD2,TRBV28,CASILAGSYEQYF,TGTGCCAGCATATTAGCGGGGTCCTACGAGCAGTACTTC
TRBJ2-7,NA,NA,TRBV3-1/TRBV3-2,CASSHSGEQYF,TGTGCCAGCAGCCACTCCGGCGAGCAGTACTTC